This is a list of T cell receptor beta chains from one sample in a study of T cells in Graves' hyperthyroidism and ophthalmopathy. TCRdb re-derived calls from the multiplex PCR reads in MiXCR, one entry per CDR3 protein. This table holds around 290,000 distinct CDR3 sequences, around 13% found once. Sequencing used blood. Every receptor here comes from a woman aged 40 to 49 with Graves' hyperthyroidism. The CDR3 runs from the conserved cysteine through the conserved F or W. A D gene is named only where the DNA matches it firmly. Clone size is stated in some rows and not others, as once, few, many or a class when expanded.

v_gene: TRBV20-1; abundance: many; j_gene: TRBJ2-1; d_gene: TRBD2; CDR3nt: TGCAGTGCTAGAGATCCTTCTACGGGAGGGCGCTATGAGCAGTTCTTC; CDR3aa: CSARDPSTGGRYEQFF
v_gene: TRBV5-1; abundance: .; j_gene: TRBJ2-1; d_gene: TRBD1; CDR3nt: TGCGCCAGCAGCTCCGGACAGGGCTCCTACAATGAGCAGTTCTTC; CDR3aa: CASSSGQGSYNEQFF
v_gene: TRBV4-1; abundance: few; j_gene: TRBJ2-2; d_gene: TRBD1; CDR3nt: TGCGCCAGCAGCCTACCGGGACAGGGGGCGCGGACCGGGGAGCTGTTTTTT; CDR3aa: CASSLPGQGARTGELFF
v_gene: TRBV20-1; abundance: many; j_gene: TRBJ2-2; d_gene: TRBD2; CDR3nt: TGCAGTGCTAGGTCGGTAGCGGGAGTTACCGGGGAGCTGTTTTTT; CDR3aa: CSARSVAGVTGELFF
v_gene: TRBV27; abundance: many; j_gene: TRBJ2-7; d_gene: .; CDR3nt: TGTGCCAGCAGTTTCCTGGGCTCCTACGAGCAGTACTTC; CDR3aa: CASSFLGSYEQYF
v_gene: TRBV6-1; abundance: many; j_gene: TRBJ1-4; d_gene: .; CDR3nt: TGTGCCAGCAGTCAGCAGGGCTCAACTAATGAAAAACTGTTTTTT; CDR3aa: CASSQQGSTNEKLFF
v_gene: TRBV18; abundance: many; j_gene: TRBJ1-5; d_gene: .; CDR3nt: TGTGCCAGCTCACCCTCAGGGGGCAATCAGCCCCAGCATTTT; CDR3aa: CASSPSGGNQPQHF
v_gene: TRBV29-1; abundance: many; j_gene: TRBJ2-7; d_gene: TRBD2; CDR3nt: TGCAGCGTTGTCCGTAGCGGGGCGAGAGAGCAGTACTTC; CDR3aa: CSVVRSGAREQYF
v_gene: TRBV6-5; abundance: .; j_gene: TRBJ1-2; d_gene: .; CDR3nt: TGTGCCAGCAGTTACACAGGAGAGGCCTATGGCTACACCTTC; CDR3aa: CASSYTGEAYGYTF
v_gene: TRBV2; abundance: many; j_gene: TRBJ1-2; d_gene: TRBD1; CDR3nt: TGTGCCAGCAGTGAAGCTCGACAGGGGAGCTACACCTTC; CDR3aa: CASSEARQGSYTF
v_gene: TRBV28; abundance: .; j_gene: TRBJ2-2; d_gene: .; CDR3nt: TGTGCCAGCAAGTCCCTGCGAGAGGACACCGGGGAGCTGTTTTTT; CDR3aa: CASKSLREDTGELFF
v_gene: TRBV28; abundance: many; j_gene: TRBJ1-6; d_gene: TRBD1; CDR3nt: TGTGCCAGCAGTCCCTCCGGGGACAGCCCGAATGCCCTCCACTTT; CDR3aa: CASSPSGDSPNALHF
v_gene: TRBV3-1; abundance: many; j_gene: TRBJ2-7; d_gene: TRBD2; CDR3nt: TGTGCCAGCCGGGACTACGCCTCCTACGAGCAGTACTTC; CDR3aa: CASRDYASYEQYF
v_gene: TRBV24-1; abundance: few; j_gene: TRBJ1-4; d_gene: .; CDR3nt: TGTGCCACCAGTGATCCAGGGGCAACTAATGAAAAACTGTTTTTT; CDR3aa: CATSDPGATNEKLFF
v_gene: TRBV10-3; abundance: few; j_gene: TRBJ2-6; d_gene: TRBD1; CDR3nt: TGTGCCATCAGGCAGGGGGACTCTGGGGCCAACGTCCTGACTTTC; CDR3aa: CAIRQGDSGANVLTF
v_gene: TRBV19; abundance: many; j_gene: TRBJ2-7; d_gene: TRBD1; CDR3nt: TGTGCCACTGCGATCGCACAGGGGGCCTACGAGCAGTACTTC; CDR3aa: CATAIAQGAYEQYF
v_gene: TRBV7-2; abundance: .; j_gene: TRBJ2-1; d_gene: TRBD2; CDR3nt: TGTGCCAGCAGCTTAAGACGACTAGCGGAAATCGACAATGAGCAGTTCTTC; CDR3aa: CASSLRRLAEIDNEQFF
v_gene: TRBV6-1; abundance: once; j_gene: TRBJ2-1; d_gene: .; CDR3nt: TGTGCCACCAGACCCCGCACCGGCGGGCGCAATGAGCAGTTCTTC; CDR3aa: CATRPRTGGRNEQFF
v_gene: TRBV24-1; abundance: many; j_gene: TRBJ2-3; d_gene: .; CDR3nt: TGTGCCACCAGTGACCCTGGACGGGTAGATACGCAGTATTTT; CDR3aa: CATSDPGRVDTQYF
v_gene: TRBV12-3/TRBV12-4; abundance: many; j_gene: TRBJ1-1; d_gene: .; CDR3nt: TGTGCCAGCAGTTTAAGGGGTGTGACTTTCTTT; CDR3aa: CASSLRGVTFF
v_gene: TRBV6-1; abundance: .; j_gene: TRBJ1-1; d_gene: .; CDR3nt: TGTGCCAGCAGTGACGGGACCCACAGTGAGGCTTTCTTT; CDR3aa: CASSDGTHSEAFF
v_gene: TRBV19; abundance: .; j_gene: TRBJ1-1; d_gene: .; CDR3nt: TGTGCCAGTAGTCGGAGGGGGATCACTGAAGCTTTCTTT; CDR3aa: CASSRRGITEAFF
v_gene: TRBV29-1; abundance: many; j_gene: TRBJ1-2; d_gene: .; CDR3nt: TGCAGCGTTGAAGGCAATCAGTATCCCTACACCTTC; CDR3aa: CSVEGNQYPYTF
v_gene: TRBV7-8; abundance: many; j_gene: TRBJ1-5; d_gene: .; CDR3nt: TGTGCCAGCAGCCCCCGTGAAGGGGATCAGCCCCAGCATTTT; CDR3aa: CASSPREGDQPQHF
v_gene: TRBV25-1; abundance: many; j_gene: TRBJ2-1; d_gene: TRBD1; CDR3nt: TGTGCCAGCAGTGATTCTCGGACAGGGAACTACAATGAGCAGTTCTTC; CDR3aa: CASSDSRTGNYNEQFF
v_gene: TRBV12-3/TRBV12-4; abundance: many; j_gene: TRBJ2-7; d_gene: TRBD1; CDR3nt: TGTGCCAGCAGGGACGGGACAGGGGGCACCTACGAGCAGTACTTC; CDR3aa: CASRDGTGGTYEQYF
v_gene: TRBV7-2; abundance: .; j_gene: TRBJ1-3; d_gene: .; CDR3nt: TGTGCCAGCAACCCTTCAGGGCCCACTAGCTCTGGAAACACCATATATTTT; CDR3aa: CASNPSGPTSSGNTIYF
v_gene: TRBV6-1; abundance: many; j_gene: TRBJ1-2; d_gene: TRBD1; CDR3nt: TGTGCCAGCAGAAAGGGACAGGGCTATGGCTACACCTTC; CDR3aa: CASRKGQGYGYTF
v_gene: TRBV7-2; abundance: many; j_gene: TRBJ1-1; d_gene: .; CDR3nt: TGTGCCAGCATGAGAGGGAAGGCTGAAGCTTTCTTT; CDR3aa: CASMRGKAEAFF
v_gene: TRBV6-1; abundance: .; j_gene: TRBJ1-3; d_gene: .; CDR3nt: TGTGCCAGCAGACATCAGGACTCTGGAAACACCATATATTTT; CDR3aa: CASRHQDSGNTIYF
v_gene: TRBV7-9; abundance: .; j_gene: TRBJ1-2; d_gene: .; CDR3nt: TGTGCCAGCAGCTTAGGTAGTGGGCTGGGGGACTATGGCTACACCTTC; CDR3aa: CASSLGSGLGDYGYTF
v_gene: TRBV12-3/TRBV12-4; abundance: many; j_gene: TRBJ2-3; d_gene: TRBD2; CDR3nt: TGTGCCAGCAGTTTAGCTAGCGGGAGGGTCGCAGATACGCAGTATTTT; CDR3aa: CASSLASGRVADTQYF
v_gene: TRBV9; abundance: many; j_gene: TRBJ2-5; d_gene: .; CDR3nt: TGTGCCAGCAGCGTAGCATGGGACAACCAAGAGACCCAGTACTTC; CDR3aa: CASSVAWDNQETQYF
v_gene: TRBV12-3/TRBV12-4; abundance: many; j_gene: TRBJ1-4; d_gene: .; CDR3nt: TGTGCCAGCAGCCCTAGGACGGGGGAAAAACTGTTTTTT; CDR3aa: CASSPRTGEKLFF
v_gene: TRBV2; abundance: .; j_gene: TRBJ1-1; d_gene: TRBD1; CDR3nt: TGTGCCAGCGGGGCCGGACAGGGGGATACTGAAGCTTTCTTT; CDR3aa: CASGAGQGDTEAFF
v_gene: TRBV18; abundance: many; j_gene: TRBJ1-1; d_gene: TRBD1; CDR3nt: TGTGCCAGCTCACCCCAGGGGGGGAACACTGAAGCTTTCTTT; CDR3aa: CASSPQGGNTEAFF
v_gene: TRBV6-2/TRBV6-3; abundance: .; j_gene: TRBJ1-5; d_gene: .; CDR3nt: TGTGCCAGCAGTTACTCGGCAGGGAGGAGGAATCAGCCCCAGCATTTT; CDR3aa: CASSYSAGRRNQPQHF
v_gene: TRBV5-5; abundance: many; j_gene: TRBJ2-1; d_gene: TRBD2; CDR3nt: TGTGCCAGCAGCTTGGATCCTAGCGGGACAGTTGTGCAGTTCTTC; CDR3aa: CASSLDPSGTVVQFF
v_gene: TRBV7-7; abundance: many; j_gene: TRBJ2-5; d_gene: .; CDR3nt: TGTGCTAGCAGCTTAGGAGGGGAAGGGGCGACCCAGTACTTC; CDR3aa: CASSLGGEGATQYF
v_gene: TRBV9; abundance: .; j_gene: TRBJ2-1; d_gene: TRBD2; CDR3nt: TGTGCCAGCAGCGAGAGCGGGACTAGCGGCTACAATGAGCAGTTCTTC; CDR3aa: CASSESGTSGYNEQFF
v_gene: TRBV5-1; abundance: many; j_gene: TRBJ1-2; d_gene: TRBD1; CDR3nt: TGCGCCAGCAGCCCCGGGACAGGGGGTAACGGCTACACCTTC; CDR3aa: CASSPGTGGNGYTF
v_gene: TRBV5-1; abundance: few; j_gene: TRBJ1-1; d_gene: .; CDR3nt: TGCGCCAGCACCACCAGGGGAGGGAACACTGAAGCTTTCTTT; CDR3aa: CASTTRGGNTEAFF
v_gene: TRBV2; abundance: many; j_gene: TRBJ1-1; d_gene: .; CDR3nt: TGTGCCAGCAACCGGGGGCGGGCGAACACTGAAGCTTTCTTT; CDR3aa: CASNRGRANTEAFF
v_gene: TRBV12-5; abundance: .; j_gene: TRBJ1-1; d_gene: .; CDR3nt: TGTGCTAGTGAGGGGAACACTGAAGCTTTCTTT; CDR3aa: CASEGNTEAFF
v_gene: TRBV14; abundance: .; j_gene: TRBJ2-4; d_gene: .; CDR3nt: TGTGCCAGCAGCCAAGCACTAAACATTCAGTACTTC; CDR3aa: CASSQALNIQYF
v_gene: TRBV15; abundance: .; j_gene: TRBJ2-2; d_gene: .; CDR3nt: TGTGCCACCAGCAGAGGTGGAGGGTCCACCGGGGAGCTGTTTTTT; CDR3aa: CATSRGGGSTGELFF
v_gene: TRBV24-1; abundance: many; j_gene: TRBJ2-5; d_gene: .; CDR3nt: TGTGCCACCAGTGCGGGGGAGGCTTGGTTAGGAGAGACCCAGTACTTC; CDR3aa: CATSAGEAWLGETQYF
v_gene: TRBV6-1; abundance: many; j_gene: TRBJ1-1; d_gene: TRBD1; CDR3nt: TGTGCCAGCAGCCGCGGGACAGGGGGTACTGAAGCTTTCTTT; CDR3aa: CASSRGTGGTEAFF
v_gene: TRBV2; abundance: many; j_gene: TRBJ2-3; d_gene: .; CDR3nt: TGTGCCAGCAGTACCGGGCCCCTGGATACGCAGTATTTT; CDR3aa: CASSTGPLDTQYF
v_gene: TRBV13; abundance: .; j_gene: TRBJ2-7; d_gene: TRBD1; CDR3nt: TGTGCCAGCAGCTCACAGGGGGCGAGGGAGCAGTACTTC; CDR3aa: CASSSQGAREQYF
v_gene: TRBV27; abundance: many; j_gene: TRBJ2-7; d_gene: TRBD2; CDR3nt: TGTGCCAGCAGTATCTTGGCTAGCGGGAGAAACGAGCAGTACTTC; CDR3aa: CASSILASGRNEQYF
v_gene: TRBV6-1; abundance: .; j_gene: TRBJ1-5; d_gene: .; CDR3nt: TGTGCCAGCAGTGAAGCGGAGCAATATAGCAATCAGCCCCAGCATTTT; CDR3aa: CASSEAEQYSNQPQHF
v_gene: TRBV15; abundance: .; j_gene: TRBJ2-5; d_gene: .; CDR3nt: TGTGCCACCAGCAGAGAGCCAGGTACTCATAGAGAGCAGTACTTC; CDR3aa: CATSREPGTHREQYF
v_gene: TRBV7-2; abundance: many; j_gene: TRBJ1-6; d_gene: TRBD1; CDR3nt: TGTGCCAGCAGCTCAACATCAGGGGGAGGTTCACCCCTCCACTTT; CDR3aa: CASSSTSGGGSPLHF
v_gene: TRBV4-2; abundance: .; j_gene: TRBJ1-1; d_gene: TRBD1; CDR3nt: TGTGCCAGCAGCCTCCCCCAGGGGGTGCGAGCTTTCTTT; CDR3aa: CASSLPQGVRAFF